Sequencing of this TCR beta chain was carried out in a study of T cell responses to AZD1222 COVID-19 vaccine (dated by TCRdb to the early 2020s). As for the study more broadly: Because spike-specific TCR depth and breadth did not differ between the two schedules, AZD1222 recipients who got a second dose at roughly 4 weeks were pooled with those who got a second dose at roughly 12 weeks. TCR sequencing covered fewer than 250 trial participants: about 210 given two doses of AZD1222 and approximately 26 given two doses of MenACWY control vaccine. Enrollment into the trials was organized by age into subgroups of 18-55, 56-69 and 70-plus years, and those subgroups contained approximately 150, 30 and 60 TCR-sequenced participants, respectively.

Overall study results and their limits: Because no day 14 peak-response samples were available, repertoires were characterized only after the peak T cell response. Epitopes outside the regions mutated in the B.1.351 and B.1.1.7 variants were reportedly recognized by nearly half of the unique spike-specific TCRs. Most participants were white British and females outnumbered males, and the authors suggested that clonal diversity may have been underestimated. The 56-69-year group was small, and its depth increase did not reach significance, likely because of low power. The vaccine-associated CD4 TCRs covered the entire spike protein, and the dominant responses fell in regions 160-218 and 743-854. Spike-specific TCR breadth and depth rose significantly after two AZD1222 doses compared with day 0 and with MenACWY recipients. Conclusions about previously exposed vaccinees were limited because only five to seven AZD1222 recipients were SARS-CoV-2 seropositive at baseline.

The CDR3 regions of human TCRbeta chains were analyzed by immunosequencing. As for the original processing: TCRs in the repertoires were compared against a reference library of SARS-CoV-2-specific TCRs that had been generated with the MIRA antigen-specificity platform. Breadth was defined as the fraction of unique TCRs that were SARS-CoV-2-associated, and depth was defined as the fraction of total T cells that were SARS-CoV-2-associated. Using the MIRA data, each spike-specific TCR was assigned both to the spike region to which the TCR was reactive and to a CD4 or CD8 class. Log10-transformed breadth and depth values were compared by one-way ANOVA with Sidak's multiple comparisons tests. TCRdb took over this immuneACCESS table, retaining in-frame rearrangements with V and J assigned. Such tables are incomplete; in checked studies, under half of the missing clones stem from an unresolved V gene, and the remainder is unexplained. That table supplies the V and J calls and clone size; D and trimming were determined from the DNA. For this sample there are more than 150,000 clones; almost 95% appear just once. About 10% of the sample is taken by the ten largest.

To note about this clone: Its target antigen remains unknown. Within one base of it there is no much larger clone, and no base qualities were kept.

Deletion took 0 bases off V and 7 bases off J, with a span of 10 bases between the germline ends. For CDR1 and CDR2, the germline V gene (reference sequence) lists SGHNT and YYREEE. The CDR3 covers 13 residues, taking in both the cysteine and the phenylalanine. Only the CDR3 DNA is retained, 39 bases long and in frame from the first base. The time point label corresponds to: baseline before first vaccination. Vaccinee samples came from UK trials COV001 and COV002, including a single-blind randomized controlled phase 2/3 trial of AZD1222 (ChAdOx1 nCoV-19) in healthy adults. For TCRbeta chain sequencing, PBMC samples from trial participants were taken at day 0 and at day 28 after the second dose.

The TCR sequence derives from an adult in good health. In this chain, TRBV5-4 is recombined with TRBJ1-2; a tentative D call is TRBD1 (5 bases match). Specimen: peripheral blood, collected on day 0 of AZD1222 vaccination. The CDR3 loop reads CASSLEADSGYTF. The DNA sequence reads TGTGCCAGCAGCTTGGAGGCAGACAGTGGCTACACCTTC.